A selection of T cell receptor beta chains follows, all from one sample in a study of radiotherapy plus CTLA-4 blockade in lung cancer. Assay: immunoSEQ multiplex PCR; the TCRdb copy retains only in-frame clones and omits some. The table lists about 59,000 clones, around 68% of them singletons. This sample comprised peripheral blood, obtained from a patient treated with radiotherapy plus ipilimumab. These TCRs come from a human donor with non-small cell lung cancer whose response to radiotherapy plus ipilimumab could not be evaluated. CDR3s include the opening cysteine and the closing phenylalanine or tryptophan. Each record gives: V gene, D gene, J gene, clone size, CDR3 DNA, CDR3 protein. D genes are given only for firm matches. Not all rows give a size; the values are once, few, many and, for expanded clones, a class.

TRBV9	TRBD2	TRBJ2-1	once	TGTGCCAGCAGCTGGACTAGCGGGGGGGCCTACAATGAGCAGTTCTTC	CASSWTSGGAYNEQFF
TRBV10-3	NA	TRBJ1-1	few	TGTGCCATCAATCCAGGCCTAAGGAACACTGAAGCTTTCTTT	CAINPGLRNTEAFF
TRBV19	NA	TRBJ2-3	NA	TGTGCCAGTAGTACGGAGGGCAGGGAGACAGATACGCAGTATTTT	CASSTEGRETDTQYF
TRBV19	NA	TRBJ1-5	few	TGTGCCAGTAGTACCGACTTAAATCAGCCCCAGCATTTT	CASSTDLNQPQHF
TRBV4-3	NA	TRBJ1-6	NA	TGCGCCAGCAGCCCCGGAGAGGCCCCGATTCAACCCCTCCACTTT	CASSPGEAPIQPLHF
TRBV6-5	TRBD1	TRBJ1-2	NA	TGTGCCAGCGGTCGGGACAGGGGAAACTATGGCTACACCTTC	CASGRDRGNYGYTF
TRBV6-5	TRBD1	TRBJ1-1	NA	TGTGCCAGCAGTTACGGGACAGGGGCAGTTAACACTGAAGCTTTCTTT	CASSYGTGAVNTEAFF
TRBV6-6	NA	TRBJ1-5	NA	TGTGCCAGCAGTTACCGGGACACTGATCAGCCCCAGCATTTT	CASSYRDTDQPQHF
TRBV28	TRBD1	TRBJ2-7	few	TGTGCCAGCAGTCCGACCGGGACAGCCTTCTACGAGCAGTACTTC	CASSPTGTAFYEQYF
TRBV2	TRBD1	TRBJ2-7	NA	TGTGCCAGCACCCGACAGGGTGTTTCCTACGAGCAGTACTTC	CASTRQGVSYEQYF
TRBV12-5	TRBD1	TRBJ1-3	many	TGTGCTAGTGGTTTGGTACAGGGGATCTCTGGAAACACCATATATTTT	CASGLVQGISGNTIYF
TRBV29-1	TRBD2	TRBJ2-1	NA	TGCAGCGTTGAGGCGGGGGGCGCCCACAATGAGCAGTTCTTC	CSVEAGGAHNEQFF
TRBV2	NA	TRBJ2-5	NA	TGTGCCAGCAGTGAAAGGGGACAACGCCAAGAGACCCAGTACTTC	CASSERGQRQETQYF
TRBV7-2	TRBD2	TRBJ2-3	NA	TGTGCCAGCAGCTTGGGACTACCCAGCACAGATACGCAGTATTTT	CASSLGLPSTDTQYF
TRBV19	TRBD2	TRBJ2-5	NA	TGTGCCAGTAGTAGCAGCGGGGGGTCCCAAGAGACCCAGTACTTC	CASSSSGGSQETQYF